These 32 T cell receptor beta chains came from one sample sequenced in a study of blood T cell repertoires in COVID-19. Some clones are missing from TCRdb's copy, which holds only in-frame ones; the method was immunoSEQ multiplex PCR. The sample lists just under 65,000 clones; 86% were seen once. The specimen sequenced was peripheral blood. These receptors came from a man aged 40-50 years with acute or convalescent COVID-19.

The chain combines TRBV7-8 with TRBJ1-2; D is undetermined. The germline CDR1 and CDR2 sequences are SGHVS and FQNEAQ. The CDR3 totals 13 residues. The V gene lost 5 bases and the J gene lost 6 bases, with 13 bases spanning the gap. CDR3 region: CASSAREGDGYTF. CDR3 nucleotides: TGTGCCAGCAGCGCCCGGGAGGGCGATGGCTACACCTTC.

This clone occurred a few times. As DNA, the CDR3 is TGTGCCAGCAGCGCCCCAGGGGGGATTAATGAAAAACTGTTTTTT. Protein sequence: CASSAPGGINEKLFF. This sequence joins TRBV3-1 (or the pseudogene TRBV3-2) and TRBJ1-4; 7 bases map to TRBD1. The germline gives CDR1 LGHDT, CDR2 YNNKEL (reference sequence). The CDR3 contains 15 residues. The junction had 7 bases not matched to a gene; V was cut back by 5 bases and J by 4 bases.

This chain uses TRBV27 with TRBJ2-2; a possible D gene is TRBD1 (6 bases). Germline loops: CDR1 MNHEY, CDR2 SMNVEV (reference sequence). This CDR3 has 16 amino acids. The V end lost 6 bases, the J end lost 6 bases, and 20 bases lay between the germline ends. For the CDR3, the DNA is TGTGCCAGCAGGGGGGCTCGGGCAGGTGCATCCGGGGAGCTGTTTTTT. This codes for CASRGARAGASGELFF.

The chain joins TRBV25-1 to TRBJ1-6; D is uncertain. Per the germline V gene, CDR1 is MGHDK and CDR2 is SYGVNS. CDR3 length: 14 amino acids. V lost 4 bases and J lost 4, with 8 bases in between. CDR3 residues: CASSALRYNSPLHF. CDR3 nucleotides: TGTGCCAGCAGTGCCCTGAGGTATAATTCACCCCTCCACTTT.

The chain couples TRBV6-5 to TRBJ1-1; TRBD1 might be the D (5 bases). V was clipped by 0 bases and J by 3 bases, with 11 bases between them. CDR1 is MNHEY, CDR2 SVGAGI, per germline. The CDR3 spans 15 residues. The CDR3 DNA reads as TGTGCCAGCAGTTACTCAGGGGCAGGAGACACTGAAGCTTTCTTT. Translation: CASSYSGAGDTEAFF.

This chain uses TRBV2 with TRBJ1-2, with D tentatively TRBD1 (5 bases). Trimming shortened V by 4 bases and J by 4 bases, and 19 bases separated the two germline ends. CDR3 length: 16 residues. Germline-derived CDR1 and CDR2 are SNHLY and FYNNEI. The CDR3 DNA sequence: TGTGCCAGCAGTGTCCAAGACAGTCTCCTTGGCTATGGCTACACCTTC. Its translation is CASSVQDSLLGYGYTF.

This clone was detected once. V is TRBV6-5 and J is TRBJ2-2; TRBD1 is a possible D gene (6 bases). V was shortened by 2 bases and J by 7 bases, with 11 bases between the two germline ends. The CDR3 sequence is 14 residues long. Per germline, CDR1 MNHEY and CDR2 SVGAGI. The CDR3 region is CASSYVRGGGELFF. CDR3 nucleotides: TGTGCCAGCAGTTACGTCAGGGGTGGCGGGGAGCTGTTTTTT.

This chain links TRBV5-1 with TRBJ1-6; D is uncertain. CDR1 and CDR2 (germline): SGHRS, YFSETQ. The CDR3 totals 15 residues. The V end was cut by 1 base, the J end by 0 bases, with 5 bases between. CDR3 amino acids: CASSLTSSYNSPLHF. The CDR3 nucleotides are TGCGCCAGCAGCTTGACGAGCTCCTATAATTCACCCCTCCACTTT.

V gene TRBV7-2 combines with J gene TRBJ1-2, with D perhaps matching TRBD1 (5 bases). V was trimmed by 5 bases and J by 3 bases, leaving 13 bases between them. Germline values: CDR1 SGHTA, CDR2 FQGNSA. This CDR3 spans 14 amino acids. The CDR3 region has the DNA TGTGCCAGCAGCCCTGCCTCGGGGGACTATGGCTACACCTTC. It yields the protein CASSPASGDYGYTF. The full variable domain, rest sourced from reference TRBV7-2 and TRBJ1-2, is GAGVSQSPSNKVTEKGKDVELRCDPISGHTALYWYRQSLGQGLEFLIYFQGNSAPDKSGLPSDRFSAERTGGSVSTLTIQRTQQEDSAVYLCASSPASGDYGYTFGSGTRLTVV.

The chain recombines TRBV6-4 with TRBJ1-1; maybe TRBD1 (5 bases). The CDR3 contains 17 residues. V was cut by 7 bases and J by 4 bases, with 25 bases left in between. The germline gives CDR1 MRHNA, CDR2 SNTAGT. CDR3 loop: CASTLTFGGGIITEAFF. In DNA, the CDR3 is TGTGCCAGCACCTTGACATTCGGTGGGGGGATTATCACTGAAGCTTTCTTT.

The chain employs TRBV4-1 and TRBJ1-5, with 8 bases lining up with TRBD1. The CDR3 runs to 15 residues. The V gene end was trimmed by 4 bases and the J gene end by 7 bases; junction bases not matched to a gene: 9. Germline-derived CDR1 and CDR2 are MGHRA and YSYEKL. The CDR3 loop is CASSPGQGGAQPQHF. The CDR3 nucleotides read TGCGCCAGCAGCCCCGGACAGGGAGGGGCCCAGCCCCAGCATTTT.

The chain is built from TRBV5-5 and TRBJ1-5; D perhaps matches TRBD1 (5 bases). In germline, CDR1 is SGHKS, CDR2 YYEKEE (reference sequence). This CDR3 is built from 14 residues. The germline V and J ends were trimmed by 2 bases and 6 bases, with 12 bases remaining between them. CDR3 sequence reads: CASSLEQVGQPQHF. CDR3 coding DNA: TGTGCCAGCAGCTTAGAACAGGTCGGTCAGCCCCAGCATTTT.

This chain uses TRBV6-1 with TRBJ1-4; a possible D gene is TRBD1 (6 bases). Germline CDR1 reads MNHNS; CDR2 reads SASEGT. The CDR3 totals 13 residues. The V gene lost 3 bases and the J gene lost 13 bases, with 15 bases spanning the gap. The DNA of the CDR3 is TGTGCCAGCAGTGATCAGGACAGATCGGGACTGTTTTTT. Encoded protein: CASSDQDRSGLFF.

The chain employs TRBV18 and TRBJ1-2; TRBD1 matches at 7 bases. This CDR3 is built from 13 residues. V gave up 1 base and J gave up 4 bases; unmatched junction bases: 0. The germline gives CDR1 KGHSH, CDR2 LQKENI. The CDR3 DNA reads TGTGCCAGCTCACCACGGGACAGCTATGGCTACACCTTC. It translates to CASSPRDSYGYTF.

The chain combines TRBV30 with TRBJ1-3; TRBD1 agrees at 9 bases. Germline assignment: CDR1 GTSNPN and CDR2 SVGIG (reference sequence). The CDR3 has 13 residues. The V and J ends lost 5 bases and 6 bases, in that order; junction bases with no gene match: 5. The chain's CDR3 is CAWGQGRENTIYF. In DNA form, the CDR3 reads TGTGCCTGGGGACAGGGGAGGGAAAACACCATATATTTT.

The DNA for the CDR3 is TGTGCCAGCTCACCCCAGGGTTCCTCTCTCGCTGAAGCTTTCTTT. Translation: CASSPQGSSLAEAFF. The genes are TRBV18 and TRBJ1-1, with a possible D match to TRBD1 (5 bases). V was cut by 3 bases and J by 6 bases, with 17 bases left in between. The germline gives CDR1 KGHSH, CDR2 LQKENI. This CDR3 region has 15 residues.

This chain joins TRBV12-3 or TRBV12-4 and TRBJ1-1, with unresolved D. V lost 5 bases, J lost 0 bases, and 7 bases lay in between. This CDR3 spans 13 amino acids. The CDR3 region is CASSPTMNTEAFF. CDR3 coding DNA: TGTGCCAGCAGTCCCACAATGAACACTGAAGCTTTCTTT.

V is TRBV10-3 and J is TRBJ1-1; 7 bases line up with TRBD1. J gave up 1 base and V 6 bases, and 5 bases lay outside the gene matches. The germline CDR1 and CDR2 sequences are ENHRY and SYGVKD. The CDR3 is 14 residues long. The CDR3 sequence is CAIRAGTENTEAFF. The CDR3 bases are TGTGCCATCAGGGCCGGGACAGAGAACACTGAAGCTTTCTTT.

The CDR3 DNA sequence: TGTGCCAGCAGCGAGACGGGGGGCCCGAGCTCCTACGAGCAGTACTTC. This encodes CASSETGGPSSYEQYF. The chain couples TRBV7-8 to TRBJ2-7; perhaps TRBD2 as D (7 bases). CDR3 length: 16 residues. Trimming pared 5 bases from V and 0 bases from J, leaving 17 bases between. In germline, CDR1 is SGHVS, CDR2 FQNEAQ.

The gene calls are TRBV19 and TRBJ1-2; TRBD1 matches at 9 bases. Germline-derived CDR1 and CDR2 are LNHDA and SQIVND (reference sequence). This CDR3 comprises 14 residues. The J segment lost 4 bases and the V segment lost 5 bases, leaving 5 bases of the junction unmatched. The CDR3 DNA follows: TGTGCCAGTAGTGAAGGACAGGGGCGCTATGGCTACACCTTC. Its translation: CASSEGQGRYGYTF.

Only a few counts were recorded for this clone. The CDR3 loop reads CSATGAGYEQYF. The CDR3 coding sequence is TGCAGCGCTACAGGGGCGGGCTACGAGCAGTACTTC. This chain joins TRBV29-1 and TRBJ2-7, with 7 bases lining up with TRBD1. The CDR3 runs 12 residues. The V gene's germline CDR1 is SQVTM and CDR2 ANQGSEA. J lost 3 bases, V lost 7 bases, and 6 bases had no gene match.

This clone was recorded a few times. The V gene is TRBV29-1, the J gene TRBJ2-7; 7 bases are shared with TRBD1. CDR3 length: 13 residues. Germline CDR1 is SQVTM and CDR2 is ANQGSEA. V shed 7 bases and J 2 bases; nucleotides not matched to a gene: 8. The CDR3 here is CSARTGPAYEQYF. CDR3 in DNA: TGCAGCGCCCGGACAGGCCCAGCCTACGAGCAGTACTTC.

The V call is TRBV11-2, the J call TRBJ2-1; tentative D call: TRBD2 (6 bases). This CDR3 spans 15 amino acids. V lost 5 bases and J lost 12, with 23 bases in between. CDR1 SGHAT and CDR2 FQNNGV come from the germline V gene. In nucleotides, the CDR3 is TGTGCCAGCAGCAAAACTAGCTTCGACCTTGAGGGGCAGTTCTTC. This gives the protein CASSKTSFDLEGQFF. Looking up the rest from reference TRBV11-2 and TRBJ2-1 gives the full variable domain: EAGVAQSPRYKIIEKRQSVAFWCNPISGHATLYWYQQILGQGPKLLIQFQNNGVVDDSQLPKDRFSAERLKGVDSTLKIQPAKLEDSAVYLCASSKTSFDLEGQFFGPGTRLTVL.

This clone was seen once. The V gene is TRBV19, the J gene TRBJ1-6; tentatively, D is TRBD1 (5 bases). Germline values: CDR1 LNHDA, CDR2 SQIVND (reference sequence). The CDR3 has 14 amino acids. V lost 5 bases and J 7 bases, leaving 12 bases between the germline ends. CDR3 in DNA: TGTGCCAGTAGTTCTCAGGGTCAGAATTCACCCCTCCACTTT. This gives the protein CASSSQGQNSPLHF.

The chain's CDR3 is CAIRTTFLSRPGSGNTIYF. The CDR3 DNA reads TGTGCCATCAGGACGACATTCCTCTCCCGTCCTGGCTCTGGAAACACCATATATTTT. The chain joins TRBV10-3 to TRBJ1-3, with D uncertain. The length of the CDR3 is 19 residues. CDR1 and CDR2 (germline): ENHRY, SYGVKD. The V end lost 6 bases, the J end lost 0 bases, and 24 bases lay between the germline ends.

This clone appeared a single time. The chain joins TRBV11-2 to TRBJ1-2; tentative D call: TRBD1 (5 bases). Deletions cut 5 bases from V and 5 bases from J, with 15 bases between. Germline values: CDR1 SGHAT, CDR2 FQNNGV. The CDR3 totals 14 residues. CDR3 bases: TGTGCCAGCAGCGTCGACAGCAGCGTTTATGGCTACACCTTC. It specifies CASSVDSSVYGYTF.

This chain connects TRBV4-2 to TRBJ2-7; D perhaps matches TRBD1 (6 bases). CDR1 and CDR2 from the germline V gene are LGHNA and YNFKEQ. V lost 1 base and J 7 bases, leaving 17 bases between the germline ends. The CDR3 covers 15 residues. The CDR3 coding sequence is TGTGCCAGCAGCCAAGCTAAGGGGAAAAGGGGGGAGCAGTACTTC. It translates to CASSQAKGKRGEQYF.

The rearrangement joins TRBV28 to TRBJ1-5; no clear D gene. Looked up from germline, CDR1 is MDHEN and CDR2 is SYDVKM. This CDR3 has 11 residues. V shed 5 bases and J shed 6 bases, with 5 bases lying between them. CDR3 nucleotides: TGTGCCAGCAGTAGGAGTCAGCCCCAGCATTTT. The encoded protein is CASSRSQPQHF.

The rearrangement joins TRBV6-6 to TRBJ2-3; D is unclear. The CDR3 is 12 amino acids. Germline CDR1 MNHNY, CDR2 SVGAGI (reference sequence). V was trimmed by 5 bases and J by 6 bases, leaving 9 bases between them. The DNA of the CDR3 is TGTGCCAGCAGTCTTGAGGTGGATACGCAGTATTTT. Protein: CASSLEVDTQYF.

The chain has TRBV10-2 and TRBJ1-1; 7 nucleotides align to TRBD1. After removal of 5 bases from V and 3 bases from J, the junction contained 6 bases not matched to a gene. The CDR3 runs 14 residues. Germline V gene sequence: CDR1 WSHSY, CDR2 SAAADI. CDR3 residues: CASSSQQGYTEAFF. The CDR3 bases are TGCGCCAGCAGTTCCCAACAGGGGTACACTGAAGCTTTCTTT.

This chain connects TRBV6-5 to TRBJ2-7; D is uncertain. The V and J ends lost 8 bases and 3 bases respectively, with 17 bases between them. The CDR3 runs 14 residues. CDR1 and CDR2 from the germline V gene are MNHEY and SVGAGI. The CDR3 is CASSSVPGLYEQYF. As DNA, the CDR3 is TGTGCCAGCTCCTCTGTCCCTGGCCTCTACGAGCAGTACTTC.

CDR3 bases: TGTGCCAGCAGCCCGATAGCGGGGGGGCGTTACAATGAGCAGTTCTTC. Protein sequence: CASSPIAGGRYNEQFF. The chain is built from TRBV7-3 and TRBJ2-1; TRBD2 matches 11 bases. Trimming took 5 bases from V and 4 from J; bases not matched to a gene: 7. The germline CDR1 and CDR2 sequences are SGHTA and FQGTGA. This CDR3 has 16 residues.